The 32 T cell receptor beta chains reported below all come from one sample, sequenced in a study of blood T cell repertoires in COVID-19. This table comes from immunoSEQ multiplex PCR, and its TCRdb copy is limited to in-frame clones, with some not included. The sample contains 150,000 to 200,000 clones, roughly three quarters of which appear only once. Material: peripheral blood. All receptors come from a woman aged 80 or over with COVID-19, enrolled during active disease.

This clone has a single count. V is TRBV24-1 and J is TRBJ2-2; TRBD1 aligns across 10 bases. The germline V gene encodes CDR1 KGHDR and CDR2 SFDVKD. Unmatched junction bases numbered 6, after V lost 6 bases and J lost 6 bases. The CDR3 spans 15 residues. Here the CDR3 DNA reads TGTGCCACCAGTAGAGGACAGGGGGTGGCCGGGGAGCTGTTTTTT. It is translated as CATSRGQGVAGELFF.

The chain couples TRBV6-1 to TRBJ1-5; no clear D gene. Germline assignment: CDR1 MNHNS and CDR2 SASEGT. CDR3 size: 13 residues. Between the trimmed V and J ends, which lost 3 bases and 9 bases, there was a span of 12 bases. CDR3 region: CASSDGRPWPQHF. CDR3 sequence (DNA): TGTGCCAGCAGTGACGGCAGGCCTTGGCCCCAGCATTTT.

This sequence joins TRBV7-2 and TRBJ2-7; 10 positions match TRBD2. Germline V gene data show CDR1 as SGHTA and CDR2 as FQGNSA. The CDR3 consists of 15 residues. V lost 1 base to trimming and J lost 2 bases; unmatched junction nucleotides: 2. CDR3 in amino acids: CASSLDTSGTYEQYF. CDR3 coding DNA: TGTGCCAGCAGCTTAGACACTAGCGGGACCTACGAGCAGTACTTC.

This rearrangement joins TRBV5-4 to TRBJ2-3, with 9 nucleotides matching TRBD2. The CDR3 covers 17 residues. V lost 0 bases and J lost 5; bases outside the gene matches: 10. Germline CDR1 is SGHNT and CDR2 is YYREEE (reference sequence). CDR3: CASSLAMIAGVGDTQYF. DNA of the CDR3: TGTGCCAGCAGCTTGGCCATGATAGCGGGAGTTGGAGATACGCAGTATTTT.

The rearrangement joins TRBV19 to TRBJ2-3; the D gene is possibly TRBD2 (5 bases). The CDR3 has 16 amino acids. CDR1 LNHDA and CDR2 SQIVND come from the germline V gene (reference sequence). Trimming took 1 base from V and 7 from J, leaving 18 bases between them. CDR3 DNA: TGTGCCAGTAGTATAGGGGAGTATTCTAACACGAATACGCAGTATTTT. It translates to CASSIGEYSNTNTQYF.

J is TRBJ2-2 and V is TRBV29-1, with TRBD1 as a possible D gene (5 bases). This CDR3 comprises 13 residues. CDR1 SQVTM and CDR2 ANQGSEA come from the germline V gene. V lost 3 bases, J lost 0 bases, and 5 bases lay in between. CDR3 in DNA: TGCAGCGTTGAGACAGCGAACACCGGGGAGCTGTTTTTT. This sequence encodes CSVETANTGELFF.

V and J are TRBV2 and TRBJ2-7; perhaps TRBD2 as D (6 bases). Trimming took off 6 bases at V and 2 bases at J, with 17 bases between the two ends. CDR3 size: 15 residues. Germline CDR1 reads SNHLY; CDR2 reads FYNNEI. The CDR3 region is CASSDGIPGAYEQYF. The CDR3 nucleotides read TGTGCCAGCAGCGATGGGATACCGGGAGCCTACGAGCAGTACTTC.

As concerns this clone: The junction departs from germline at one end; a sequencing error may be responsible. CDR3 region: CASSLGQNTGELFF. The CDR3 DNA reads as TGTGCTAGCAGCTTAGGACAGAACACCGGGGAGCTGTTTTTT. V is TRBV7-7 and J is TRBJ2-2; a possible D gene is TRBD1 (5 bases). The CDR3 is 14 residues long. The germline gives CDR1 SSHAT, CDR2 FNYEAQ (reference sequence).

The V call is TRBV7-2, the J call TRBJ2-5, with D unclear. Germline loops: CDR1 SGHTA, CDR2 FQGNSA. Trimming took off 2 bases at V and 1 base at J, with 8 bases between the two ends. This CDR3 is built from 14 residues. The CDR3 sequence: CASSLYGTQETQYF. CDR3 nucleotides: TGTGCCAGCAGCTTATACGGTACCCAAGAGACCCAGTACTTC.

The V and J genes are TRBV18 and TRBJ2-6, with D uncertain. The CDR3 spans 16 residues. V lost 1 base and J lost 0, with 7 bases in between. Germline lookup yields CDR1 KGHSH and CDR2 LQKENI. As DNA, the CDR3 is TGTGCCAGCTCACCACAGCACCACTCTGGGGCCAACGTCCTGACTTTC. Translating gives CASSPQHHSGANVLTF. The whole variable domain, remainder taken from reference TRBV18 and TRBJ2-6, is NAGVMQNPRHLVRRRGQEARLRCSPMKGHSHVYWYRQLPEEGLKFMVYLQKENIIDESGMPKERFSAEFPKEGPSILRIQQVVRGDSAAYFCASSPQHHSGANVLTFGAGSRLTVL.

The chain has TRBV20-1 and TRBJ1-2; D might be TRBD1 (5 bases). CDR1 and CDR2 from the germline V gene are DFQATT and SNEGSKA (reference sequence). CDR3 length equals 11 residues. The CDR3 loop is CRWARAWGYTF. The CDR3 DNA sequence: TGCAGGTGGGCCAGGGCCTGGGGCTACACCTTC.

The J gene is TRBJ1-3, the V gene TRBV5-1; TRBD1 is a possible D gene (6 bases). The CDR3 spans 17 residues. In germline, CDR1 is SGHRS, CDR2 YFSETQ. V lost 3 bases and J lost 4, with 20 bases in between. As DNA, the CDR3 is TGCGCCAGCAGCTCATTTAGCCAGACAGGAGCCGGAAACACCATATATTTT. This codes for CASSSFSQTGAGNTIYF.

V usage is TRBV11-3 and J usage is TRBJ2-5; perhaps TRBD2 as D (6 bases). CDR3 length: 14 residues. CDR1 and CDR2 (germline): SGHNT, YENEEA. V gave up 5 bases and J gave up 5 bases, with 15 bases separating them. The CDR3 loop is CASSPGPGEETQYF. For the CDR3, the DNA is TGTGCCAGCAGCCCGGGACCGGGGGAGGAGACCCAGTACTTC.

This clone has more than one count but fewer than ten. This rearrangement joins TRBV5-1 to TRBJ2-1, with TRBD1 matching 7 bases. The germline CDR1 and CDR2 sequences are SGHRS and YFSETQ. This CDR3 spans 11 amino acids. With V trimmed by 5 bases and J by 9 bases, 2 bases remained unmatched. CDR3 in amino acids: CASRSGGEQFF. The DNA for the CDR3 is TGCGCCAGCAGGTCAGGGGGTGAGCAGTTCTTC.

The chain has TRBV6-5 and TRBJ2-7; D gene unclear. The germline gives CDR1 MNHEY, CDR2 SVGAGI. V was shortened by 8 bases and J by 5 bases, with 13 bases between the two germline ends. The length of the CDR3 is 12 residues. CDR3 protein: CASARVPDEQYF. CDR3 nucleotide sequence: TGTGCCAGCGCACGTGTGCCGGACGAGCAGTACTTC.

The gene calls are TRBV2 and TRBJ1-1; a possible D gene is TRBD1 (5 bases). Per the germline V gene, CDR1 is SNHLY and CDR2 is FYNNEI. The CDR3 runs to 12 residues. The ends were cut back, 7 bases at V and 4 bases at J, with 10 bases in the middle. The DNA for the CDR3 is TGTGCCAGCATGCCGGACATCACTGAAGCTTTCTTT. This codes for CASMPDITEAFF.

V and J are TRBV20-1 and TRBJ2-7; D perhaps matches TRBD1 (5 bases). Trimming removed 3 bases at V and 4 bases at J, with 13 bases between. Germline CDR1 reads DFQATT; CDR2 reads SNEGSKA (reference sequence). The CDR3 spans 13 residues. The CDR3 coding sequence is TGCAGTGCTAGTGTGGACATAGGTTACGAGCAGTACTTC. Amino acid sequence: CSASVDIGYEQYF.

This clone has just a few counts. The CDR3 region has the DNA TGTGCCAGCCGGAGAACCAGCTACAATGAGCAGTTCTTC. This encodes CASRRTSYNEQFF. The V gene is TRBV27, the J gene TRBJ2-1, with unresolved D. From germline, CDR1 is MNHEY and CDR2 SMNVEV (reference sequence). Deletions cut 8 bases from V and 3 bases from J, with 11 bases between. The CDR3 runs 13 residues.

The chain is built from TRBV11-2 and TRBJ2-5, with 9 bases fitting TRBD2. The germline gives CDR1 SGHAT, CDR2 FQNNGV. Unmatched junction bases numbered 13, after V lost 5 bases and J lost 3 bases. The CDR3 extends over 17 amino acids. CDR3 region: CASSPRGLGGREETQYF. DNA of the CDR3: TGTGCCAGCAGCCCGCGGGGTTTAGGCGGGAGGGAAGAGACCCAGTACTTC. The full variable domain, rest sourced from reference TRBV11-2 and TRBJ2-5, is EAGVAQSPRYKIIEKRQSVAFWCNPISGHATLYWYQQILGQGPKLLIQFQNNGVVDDSQLPKDRFSAERLKGVDSTLKIQPAKLEDSAVYLCASSPRGLGGREETQYFGPGTRLLVL.

V gene TRBV27 combines with J gene TRBJ2-7; TRBD2 matches 8 bases. Germline V gives CDR1 MNHEY, CDR2 SMNVEV (reference sequence). V was clipped by 9 bases and J by 5 bases; unmatched bases: 9. The CDR3 loop spans 13 amino acids. CDR3 in amino acids: CASSSGPTHEQYF. CDR3 sequence (DNA): TGTGCCAGTTCTAGCGGGCCTACCCACGAGCAGTACTTC.

This chain joins TRBV7-2 and TRBJ2-3, with 15 bases aligning to TRBD2. Germline CDR1 reads SGHTA; CDR2 reads FQGNSA. After removal of 4 bases from V and 6 bases from J, the junction contained 2 bases not matched to a gene. The CDR3 totals 15 residues. The CDR3 sequence is CASSSGLAGGDTQYF. CDR3 coding DNA: TGTGCCAGCAGCTCAGGACTAGCGGGGGGGGATACGCAGTATTTT.

The CDR3 region has the DNA TGTGCCAGCAGTGGTCGGGAGCAGTACTTC. Its protein product is CASSGREQYF. The chain carries TRBV2 and TRBJ2-7; D ambiguous. Germline CDR1 SNHLY, CDR2 FYNNEI. V dropped 4 bases and J dropped 7 bases, with 5 bases sitting between them. This CDR3 is built from 10 residues.

This clone was observed a single time. The rearrangement links TRBV6-6 to TRBJ2-3; 14 positions agree with TRBD2. This CDR3 has 13 amino acids. J lost 14 bases, V lost 5 bases, and 6 bases had no gene match. Germline V gene data show CDR1 as MNHNY and CDR2 as SVGAGI (reference sequence). The CDR3 region is CASSARLAGGLYF. DNA for the CDR3: TGTGCCAGCAGTGCCCGACTAGCGGGGGGGCTGTATTTT.

V is TRBV10-3 and J is TRBJ2-6, with 7 nucleotides matching TRBD2. V trimming: 4 bases; J trimming: 0 bases; junction bases outside the gene matches: 6. CDR1 is ENHRY, CDR2 SYGVKD, per germline. The CDR3 totals 17 residues. Written as DNA, the CDR3 is TGTGCCATCAGTGTCTTAGCGGGTGGCTCTGGGGCCAACGTCCTGACTTTC. Translating it yields CAISVLAGGSGANVLTF.

The chain has TRBV5-6 and TRBJ2-7, with a weak D call TRBD1 (5 bases). The CDR3 consists of 15 residues. V was cut by 3 bases and J by 4 bases, with 17 bases left in between. Germline CDR1 reads SGHDT; CDR2 reads YYEEEE. The CDR3 DNA sequence: TGTGCCAGCAGCTCGGTCAGTAAGGGGATTTACGAGCAGTACTTC. Amino acids: CASSSVSKGIYEQYF.

V usage is TRBV19 and J usage is TRBJ1-2; 10 bases match TRBD1. J was trimmed by 0 bases and V by 7 bases; bases with no gene match: 5. CDR1 is LNHDA, CDR2 SQIVND, per germline (reference sequence). The CDR3 is made up of 15 amino acids. The chain's CDR3 is CASKDRGAANYGYTF. The CDR3 bases are TGTGCCAGTAAGGACAGGGGGGCCGCTAACTATGGCTACACCTTC.

This chain connects TRBV6-5 to TRBJ2-7; no definite D call. Germline CDR1 and CDR2: MNHEY and SVGAGI. The CDR3 runs to 16 residues. V was pared by 0 bases and J by 0 bases, with 12 bases between. The CDR3 sequence is CASSYSPHASSYEQYF. Here the CDR3 DNA reads TGTGCCAGCAGTTACTCCCCCCATGCGAGCTCCTACGAGCAGTACTTC.

The gene calls are TRBV5-1 and TRBJ2-3; TRBD2 is a possible D gene (6 bases). There are 13 residues in the CDR3. V was shortened by 0 bases and J by 5 bases, with 7 bases between the two germline ends. Germline CDR1 and CDR2: SGHRS and YFSETQ. CDR3 in DNA: TGCGCCAGCAGCTTGGGGAGGGGAGATACGCAGTATTTT. Translation gives CASSLGRGDTQYF.

This rearrangement joins TRBV29-1 to TRBJ1-5; the match to TRBD1 covers 7 bases. Germline-derived CDR1 and CDR2 are SQVTM and ANQGSEA. The CDR3 spans 13 residues. The V segment lost 4 bases and the J segment 7 bases; nucleotides outside the gene matches: 7. Here the CDR3 DNA reads TGCAGCGTTGGACAGGGTGTCCGCCAGCCCCAGCATTTT. It yields the protein CSVGQGVRQPQHF.

This rearrangement joins TRBV11-2 to TRBJ1-5; 11 bases fit TRBD1. Germline CDR1 is SGHAT and CDR2 is FQNNGV. V lost 5 bases, J lost 0 bases, and 3 bases stayed unmatched. There are 16 residues in the CDR3. The CDR3 coding sequence is TGTGCCAGCAGCGAGGGGACAGGGGGTAGCAATCAGCCCCAGCATTTT. Translation gives CASSEGTGGSNQPQHF.

The gene calls are TRBV4-1 and TRBJ2-5; D may be TRBD1 (6 bases). Trimming took off 3 bases at V and 3 bases at J, with 14 bases between the two ends. Germline CDR1 reads MGHRA; CDR2 reads YSYEKL. The CDR3 loop spans 15 amino acids. The CDR3 region is CASSHPPTGEETQYF. CDR3 in DNA: TGCGCCAGCAGCCACCCACCGACAGGTGAAGAGACCCAGTACTTC.

The V and J genes are TRBV5-1 and TRBJ1-1; D perhaps matches TRBD1 (6 bases). Germline CDR1 and CDR2: SGHRS and YFSETQ. The CDR3 is made up of 13 amino acids. The germline V and J ends were trimmed by 2 bases and 8 bases, with 13 bases remaining between them. DNA for the CDR3: TGCGCCAGCAGCTTAACTTTGGACAGCGAAGCTTTCTTT. It translates to CASSLTLDSEAFF.